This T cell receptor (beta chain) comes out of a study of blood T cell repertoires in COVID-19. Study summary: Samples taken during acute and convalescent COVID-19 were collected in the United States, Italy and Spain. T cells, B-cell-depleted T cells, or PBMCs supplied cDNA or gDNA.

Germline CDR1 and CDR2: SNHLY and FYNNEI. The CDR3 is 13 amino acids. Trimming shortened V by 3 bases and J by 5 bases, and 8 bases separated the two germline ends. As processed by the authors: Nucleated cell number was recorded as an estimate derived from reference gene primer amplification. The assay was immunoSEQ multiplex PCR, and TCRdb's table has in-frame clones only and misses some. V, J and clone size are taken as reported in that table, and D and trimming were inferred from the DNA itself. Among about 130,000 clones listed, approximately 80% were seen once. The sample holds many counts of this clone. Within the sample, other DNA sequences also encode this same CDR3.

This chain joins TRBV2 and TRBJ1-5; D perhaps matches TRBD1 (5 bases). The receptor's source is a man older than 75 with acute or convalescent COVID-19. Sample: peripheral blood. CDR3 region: CASSDRVDQPQHF. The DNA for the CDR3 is TGTGCCAGCAGTGACAGGGTCGATCAGCCCCAGCATTTT.